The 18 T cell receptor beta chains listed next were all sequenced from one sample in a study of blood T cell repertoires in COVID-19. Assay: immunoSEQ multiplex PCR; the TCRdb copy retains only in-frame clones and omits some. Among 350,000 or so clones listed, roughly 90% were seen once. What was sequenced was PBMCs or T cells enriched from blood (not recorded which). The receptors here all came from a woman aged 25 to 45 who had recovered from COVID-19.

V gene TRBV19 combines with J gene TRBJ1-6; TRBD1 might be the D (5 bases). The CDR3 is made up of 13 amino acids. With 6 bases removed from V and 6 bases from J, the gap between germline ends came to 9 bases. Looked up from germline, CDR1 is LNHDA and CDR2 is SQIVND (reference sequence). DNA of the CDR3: TGTGCCAGTAGAGGGGCAGGTAATTCACCCCTCCACTTT. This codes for CASRGAGNSPLHF.

CDR3 sequence (DNA): TGTGCCAGCAGCTCCCCGTCGCGGACAGGGTATAATTCACCCCTCCACTTT. Translated, it gives CASSSPSRTGYNSPLHF. The chain links TRBV5-4 to TRBJ1-6; 8 nucleotides line up with TRBD1. This CDR3 has 17 amino acids. Germline assignment: CDR1 SGHNT and CDR2 YYREEE (reference sequence). V lost 3 bases to trimming and J lost 4 bases; unmatched junction nucleotides: 9.

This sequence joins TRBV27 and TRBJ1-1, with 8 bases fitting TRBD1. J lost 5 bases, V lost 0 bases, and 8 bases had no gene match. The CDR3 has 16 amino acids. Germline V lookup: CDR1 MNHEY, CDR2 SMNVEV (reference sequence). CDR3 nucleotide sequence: TGTGCCAGCAGTTTATCGACTTTTGACAGGGGAACTGAAGCTTTCTTT. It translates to CASSLSTFDRGTEAFF.

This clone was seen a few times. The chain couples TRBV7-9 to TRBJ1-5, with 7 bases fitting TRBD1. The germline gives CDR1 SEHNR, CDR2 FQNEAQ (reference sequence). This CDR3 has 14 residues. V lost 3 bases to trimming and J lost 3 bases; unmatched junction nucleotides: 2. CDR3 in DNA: TGTGCCAGCAGCTTGGGACAGAACAATCAGCCCCAGCATTTT. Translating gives CASSLGQNNQPQHF.

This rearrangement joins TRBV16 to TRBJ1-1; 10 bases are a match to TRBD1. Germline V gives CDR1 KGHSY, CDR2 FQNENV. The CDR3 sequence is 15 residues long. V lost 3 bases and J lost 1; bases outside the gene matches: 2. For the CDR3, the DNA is TGTGCCAGCAGCCAGAGGGACAGGGGGAACACTGAAGCTTTCTTT. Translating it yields CASSQRDRGNTEAFF. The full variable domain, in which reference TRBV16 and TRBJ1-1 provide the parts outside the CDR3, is GEEVAQTPKHLVRGEGQKAKLYCAPIKGHSYVFWYQQVLKNEFKFLISFQNENVFDETGMPKERFSAKCLPNSPCSLEIQATKLEDSAVYFCASSQRDRGNTEAFFGQGTRLTVV.

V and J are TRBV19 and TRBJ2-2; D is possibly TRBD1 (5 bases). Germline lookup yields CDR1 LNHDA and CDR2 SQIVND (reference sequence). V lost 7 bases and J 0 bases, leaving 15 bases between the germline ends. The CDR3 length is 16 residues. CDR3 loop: CASTPSWGANTGELFF. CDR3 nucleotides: TGTGCCAGTACCCCATCATGGGGCGCGAACACCGGGGAGCTGTTTTTT. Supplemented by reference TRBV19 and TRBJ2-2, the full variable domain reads DGGITQSPKYLFRKEGQNVTLSCEQNLNHDAMYWYRQDPGQGLRLIYYSQIVNDFQKGDIAEGYSVSREKKESFPLTVTSAQKNPTAFYLCASTPSWGANTGELFFGEGSRLTVL.

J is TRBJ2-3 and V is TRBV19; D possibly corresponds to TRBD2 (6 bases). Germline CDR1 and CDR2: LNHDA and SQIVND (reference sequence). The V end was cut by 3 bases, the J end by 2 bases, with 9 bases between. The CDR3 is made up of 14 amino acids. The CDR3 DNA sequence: TGTGCCAGTAGTATTGGCGGGGACACAGATACGCAGTATTTT. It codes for CASSIGGDTDTQYF.

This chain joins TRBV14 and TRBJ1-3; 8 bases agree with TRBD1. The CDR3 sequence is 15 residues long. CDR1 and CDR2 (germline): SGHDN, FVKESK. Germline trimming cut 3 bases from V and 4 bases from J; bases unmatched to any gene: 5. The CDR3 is CASSHIGTGGNTIYF. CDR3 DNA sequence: TGTGCCAGCAGCCACATAGGGACAGGAGGAAACACCATATATTTT.

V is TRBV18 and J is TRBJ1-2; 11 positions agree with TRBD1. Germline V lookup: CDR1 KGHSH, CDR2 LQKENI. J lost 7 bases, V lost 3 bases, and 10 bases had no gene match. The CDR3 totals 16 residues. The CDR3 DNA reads TGTGCCAGCTCACCCAATCCCGGGACAGGGGGTTCTGGCTACACCTTC. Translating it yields CASSPNPGTGGSGYTF.

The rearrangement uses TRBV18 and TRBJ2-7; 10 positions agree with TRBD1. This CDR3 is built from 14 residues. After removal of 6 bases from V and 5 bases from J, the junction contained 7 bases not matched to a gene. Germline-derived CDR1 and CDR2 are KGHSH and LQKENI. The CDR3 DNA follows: TGTGCCAGCTCTCGAGACAGGGGGCTTAACGAGCAGTACTTC. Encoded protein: CASSRDRGLNEQYF.

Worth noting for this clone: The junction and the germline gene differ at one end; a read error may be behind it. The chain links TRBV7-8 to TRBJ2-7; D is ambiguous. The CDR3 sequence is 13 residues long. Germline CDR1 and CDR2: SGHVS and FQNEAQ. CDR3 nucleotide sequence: TGCCCGGCGGCTAAATTTTCCTCCTACGAGCAGTACTTC. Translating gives CPAAKFSSYEQYF.

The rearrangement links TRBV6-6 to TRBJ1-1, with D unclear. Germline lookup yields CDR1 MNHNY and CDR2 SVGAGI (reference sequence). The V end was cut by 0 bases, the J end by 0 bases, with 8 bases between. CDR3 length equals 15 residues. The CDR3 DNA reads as TGTGCCAGCAGTTACTCGGCAGACATGAACACTGAAGCTTTCTTT. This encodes CASSYSADMNTEAFF.

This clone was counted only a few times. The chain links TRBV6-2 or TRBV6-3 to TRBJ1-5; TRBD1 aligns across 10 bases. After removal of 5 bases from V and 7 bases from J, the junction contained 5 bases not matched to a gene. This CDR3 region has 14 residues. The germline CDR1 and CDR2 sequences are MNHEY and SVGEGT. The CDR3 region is CASSTGQGRQPQHF. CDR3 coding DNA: TGTGCCAGCAGTACGGGACAGGGGAGACAGCCCCAGCATTTT.

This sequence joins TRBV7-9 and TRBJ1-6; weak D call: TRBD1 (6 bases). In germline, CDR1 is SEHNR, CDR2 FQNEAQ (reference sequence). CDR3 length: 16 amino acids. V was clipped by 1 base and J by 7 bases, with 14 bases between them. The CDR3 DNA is TGTGCCAGCAGCTTAGGTGGGGCAGGGGAAAATTCACCCCTCCACTTT. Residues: CASSLGGAGENSPLHF.

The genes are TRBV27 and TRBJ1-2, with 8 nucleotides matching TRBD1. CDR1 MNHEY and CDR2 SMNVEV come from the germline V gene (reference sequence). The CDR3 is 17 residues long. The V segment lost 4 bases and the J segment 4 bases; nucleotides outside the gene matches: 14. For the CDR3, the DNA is TGTGCCAGCAGTTATTCTCTCCTTCAGGGGGCTGTCTATGGCTACACCTTC. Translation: CASSYSLLQGAVYGYTF.

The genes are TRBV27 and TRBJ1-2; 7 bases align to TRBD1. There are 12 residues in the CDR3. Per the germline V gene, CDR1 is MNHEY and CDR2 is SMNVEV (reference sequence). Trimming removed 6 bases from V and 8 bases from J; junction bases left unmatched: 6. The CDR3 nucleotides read TGTGCCAGCAGCAGAGGGGGCGGGGGCTACACCTTC. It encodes CASSRGGGGYTF.

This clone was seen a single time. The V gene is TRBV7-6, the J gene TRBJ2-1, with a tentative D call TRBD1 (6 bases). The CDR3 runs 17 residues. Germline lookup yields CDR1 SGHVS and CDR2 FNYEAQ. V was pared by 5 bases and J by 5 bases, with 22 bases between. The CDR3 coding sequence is TGTGCCAGCAGCCATCAGAGGGCAGGGGTTCGTGACAATGAGCAGTTCTTC. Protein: CASSHQRAGVRDNEQFF.

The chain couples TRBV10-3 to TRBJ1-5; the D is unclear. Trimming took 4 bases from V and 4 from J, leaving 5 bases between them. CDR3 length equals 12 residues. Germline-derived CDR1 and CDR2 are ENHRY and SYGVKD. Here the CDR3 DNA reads TGTGCCATCAGTGGTTCGAATCAGCCCCAGCATTTT. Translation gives CAISGSNQPQHF.